Shown below are 13 T cell receptor beta chains from a single sample sequenced in a study of T-cell memory formation after mild COVID-19. TCRdb processed the 5' RACE reads anew with MiXCR; each CDR3 protein has one entry. The sample carries fewer than 650,000 distinct CDR3 sequences, 20% to 25% recorded once. Input material: PBMCs or a T cell subset sorted from them (not recorded which). These receptors all come from an adult woman who had mild COVID-19 (a few samples of this study predate the infection). Cell type and time point are not known.

The table lists this clonotype with a few counts. The V call is TRBV7-2, the J call TRBJ2-5; possibly TRBD1 or TRBD2 for D (7 bases each). V dropped 3 bases and J dropped 5 bases, with 22 bases sitting between them. Germline CDR1 SGHTA, CDR2 FQGNSA. The CDR3 is 17 residues long. CDR3 amino acids: CASSFGAGGRGIETQYF. The CDR3 bases are TGTGCCAGCAGCTTTGGGGCAGGGGGGAGGGGAATCGAGACCCAGTACTTC.

This clonotype was counted only a few times. This sequence joins TRBV27 and TRBJ1-2; D may be TRBD1 (6 bases). Germline V lookup: CDR1 MNHEY, CDR2 SMNVEV (reference sequence). V was pared by 6 bases and J by 3 bases, with 17 bases between. The CDR3 runs to 15 residues. DNA of the CDR3: TGTGCCAGCAGCCGAGGACCCGGACAGTACTATGGCTACACCTTC. It is translated as CASSRGPGQYYGYTF.

J is TRBJ2-5 and V is TRBV7-3; TRBD2 is a possible D gene (6 bases). This CDR3 is built from 14 residues. V dropped 2 bases and J dropped 4 bases, with 11 bases sitting between them. The germline gives CDR1 SGHTA, CDR2 FQGTGA. The CDR3 DNA reads TGTGCCAGCAGCTTATCGGCGGGGACAGAGACCCAGTACTTC. Translated, it gives CASSLSAGTETQYF.

This clonotype was seen only once. The V gene is TRBV10-1, the J gene TRBJ1-5; D is uncertain. Germline CDR1 is WNHNN and CDR2 is SYGVQD (reference sequence). This CDR3 region has 11 residues. V lost 11 bases and J lost 9, with 14 bases in between. DNA for the CDR3: TGCGCCCGCCGTTCTAAGAGGCCCCAGCATTTT. Translation gives CARRSKRPQHF.

CDR3 DNA sequence: TGTGCCAGCACCCTAACGAGCTCCTACAATGAGCAGTTCTTC. It codes for CASTLTSSYNEQFF. V gene TRBV11-2 combines with J gene TRBJ2-1; D unresolved. This CDR3 contains 14 residues. The ends were cut back, 7 bases at V and 0 bases at J, with 10 bases in the middle. Germline V gives CDR1 SGHAT, CDR2 FQNNGV.

The chain couples TRBV5-1 to TRBJ2-3, with 11 bases matching TRBD2. CDR3 length: 18 residues. Germline CDR1 and CDR2: SGHRS and YFSETQ. V lost 0 bases to trimming and J lost 1 base; unmatched junction nucleotides: 7. CDR3 nucleotides: TGCGCCAGCAGCTTGGCTACTAGCGGGAGTGCCCGCACAGATACGCAGTATTTT. It encodes CASSLATSGSARTDTQYF. The full variable domain, in which reference TRBV5-1 and TRBJ2-3 provide the parts outside the CDR3, is KAGVTQTPRYLIKTRGQQVTLSCSPISGHRSVSWYQQTPGQGLQFLFEYFSETQRNKGNFPGRFSGRQFSNSRSEMNVSTLELGDSALYLCASSLATSGSARTDTQYFGPGTRLTVL.

The chain uses TRBV6-2 or TRBV6-3 and TRBJ1-1; a possible D gene is TRBD1 (5 bases). V lost 7 bases to trimming and J lost 6 bases, with 21 bases between them. Looked up from germline, CDR1 is MNHEY and CDR2 is SVGEGT. The CDR3 runs 15 residues. The CDR3 DNA reads as TGTGCCAGCAATCTAGTGGGACCCTTACCGGCTGAAGCTTTCTTT. Its protein product is CASNLVGPLPAEAFF.

This clonotype appeared a few times. The V gene is TRBV4-1, the J gene TRBJ2-7; either TRBD1 or TRBD2 may fit D (5 bases each). Germline-derived CDR1 and CDR2 are MGHRA and YSYEKL. The CDR3 is 15 residues long. V lost 2 bases and J 7 bases, leaving 18 bases between the germline ends. DNA for the CDR3: TGCGCCAGCAGCCAAAGCGGTGGTGGGGGTACGGAGCAGTACTTC. This gives the protein CASSQSGGGGTEQYF.

CDR3 bases: TGTGCCAGCAGTTTATCACAGGGCGGGTACACTGAAGCTTTCTTT. Amino acids: CASSLSQGGYTEAFF. V and J are TRBV27 and TRBJ1-1; possible D gene TRBD1, 6 bases. Trimming stripped 0 bases from V and 3 bases from J, with 11 bases between. The CDR3 consists of 15 residues. Looked up from germline, CDR1 is MNHEY and CDR2 is SMNVEV (reference sequence).

This chain uses TRBV9 with TRBJ2-2; TRBD1 agrees at 8 bases. Germline CDR1 and CDR2: SGDLS and YYNGEE. The CDR3 spans 15 residues. V lost 0 bases, J lost 6 bases, and 4 bases stayed unmatched. This chain's CDR3 is CASSVGQGSAGELFF. CDR3 DNA sequence: TGTGCCAGCAGCGTAGGACAGGGGTCAGCCGGGGAGCTGTTTTTT.

CDR3 bases: TGTGCCAGCAGCTCCCGGACTAGCGGGGGGCGGGGTACGCAGTATTTT. Encoded protein: CASSSRTSGGRGTQYF. This chain uses TRBV12-3 or TRBV12-4 with TRBJ2-3; 14 positions match TRBD2. V shed 6 bases, J shed 8 bases, and the junction held 10 bases outside the gene matches. The CDR3 length is 16 residues.

The V and J genes are TRBV29-1 and TRBJ2-5; D is perhaps TRBD2 (5 bases). Trimming removed 6 bases from V and 5 bases from J, with 16 bases in between. Germline V CDR1 and CDR2: SQVTM, ANQGSEA. The CDR3 covers 13 residues. The CDR3 protein is CSVQERGWETQYF. The DNA of the CDR3 is TGCAGCGTACAAGAACGGGGTTGGGAGACCCAGTACTTC. The full variable domain, with the rest looked up from reference TRBV29-1 and TRBJ2-5, is SAVISQKPSRDICQRGTSLTIQCQVDSQVTMMFWYRQQPGQSLTLIATANQGSEATYESGFVIDKFPISRPNLTFSTLTVSNMSPEDSSIYLCSVQERGWETQYFGPGTRLLVL.

This clonotype was picked up one time. The genes are TRBV5-1 and TRBJ2-2; D remains unclear. The CDR3 loop spans 15 amino acids. The ends were cut back, 1 base at V and 3 bases at J, with 10 bases in the middle. CDR1 is SGHRS and CDR2 is YFSETQ in the germline V gene. Here the CDR3 DNA reads TGCGCCAGCAGCTTGACGGGCGGATACACCGGGGAGCTGTTTTTT. Its protein is CASSLTGGYTGELFF.